The rows below give T cell receptor beta chains drawn from one sample of a study of cytomegalovirus exposure and HLA in healthy donors. Profiling relied on immunoSEQ multiplex PCR, and the TCRdb table lists in-frame clones only, not all of them. The profile shows roughly 180,000 clones, 75% to 90% of them singletons. Sequencing was performed on PBMCs. These TCRs come from a man aged 25-40 years in good health and CMV-seropositive. Each CDR3 is given with its conserved first and last residue. The order of the fields is clone size, V gene, J gene, D gene, CDR3 DNA, CDR3 protein. A D gene is named only where the DNA matches it firmly. Expanded clones get a size class; other rows say once, few or many, or leave the size out.

>.|TRBV19|TRBJ1-4|TRBD1
TGTGCCAGTAGCGACAGGGCCTCTAATGAAAAACTGTTTTTT
CASSDRASNEKLFF
>.|TRBV5-4|TRBJ1-3|.
TGTGCCAGCAGCACAGACCGGAACACCATATATTTT
CASSTDRNTIYF
>.|TRBV10-2|TRBJ1-2|TRBD1
TGCGCCAGCAGTCCGAAACCGGGACAGGGTTCTAACTATGGCTACACCTTC
CASSPKPGQGSNYGYTF
>.|TRBV10-1|TRBJ2-3|TRBD2
TGCGCCAGCAGTAGAGTCTACACGGGAGGGAGCACAGATACGCAGTATTTT
CASSRVYTGGSTDTQYF
>.|TRBV19|TRBJ2-5|TRBD2
TGTGCCAGTAGTATAATCACTAGCGGGGAAGAGACCCAGTACTTC
CASSIITSGEETQYF
>once|TRBV7-9|TRBJ2-1|.
TGTGCCAGCAGCTTAAATCCTAGCGTGTACAATGAGCAGTTCTTC
CASSLNPSVYNEQFF
>.|TRBV27|TRBJ2-7|.
TGTGCCAGCAGTCTAAGGGTGGGGGGCTCCTACGAGCAGTACTTC
CASSLRVGGSYEQYF
>once|TRBV25-1|TRBJ2-7|.
TGTGCCAGCAGTGTCCTGGTAAAGAATCAGTACTACGAGCAGTACTTC
CASSVLVKNQYYEQYF
>.|TRBV27|TRBJ2-4|.
TGTGCCAGCAGTTTTCGGGGCATTCAGTACTTC
CASSFRGIQYF
>.|TRBV11-2|TRBJ2-2|.
TGTGCCAGCAGCAGATACATTAAAGGGGCCGGGGAGCTGTTTTTT
CASSRYIKGAGELFF
>.|TRBV10-3|TRBJ2-1|.
TGTGCCATAGCCGGCCCCGGGGGGCCGGGCAATGAGCAGTTCTTC
CAIAGPGGPGNEQFF
>.|TRBV11-2|TRBJ2-2|TRBD1
TGTGCCAGCAGCTTAGATGGGCAGGGGGCGCCCGGGGAGCTGTTTTTT
CASSLDGQGAPGELFF
>once|TRBV5-1|TRBJ2-3|.
TGCGCCAGCAGCTTAGACCTGGGGACAAGGGCAGATACGCAGTATTTT
CASSLDLGTRADTQYF
>.|TRBV10-1|TRBJ2-2|.
TGCGCCAGTCGGTATGGGAACACCGGGGAGCTGTTTTTT
CASRYGNTGELFF
>.|TRBV27|TRBJ1-1|.
TGTGCCAGCAGTCCCCCGGGACACCTTAACACTGAAGCTTTCTTT
CASSPPGHLNTEAFF
>.|TRBV29-1|TRBJ2-1|TRBD1
TGCAGCGTTGGAGGGGGCGTCGAGCAGTTCTTC
CSVGGGVEQFF
>.|TRBV5-6|TRBJ1-1|.
TGTGCCAGCCAGATCACGGGGGGTCGGGCTTTCTTT
CASQITGGRAFF
>once|TRBV7-2|TRBJ2-1|.
TGTGCCAGCAGCCGGAATATTCAGGGCAATGAGCAGTTCTTC
CASSRNIQGNEQFF
>.|TRBV7-6|TRBJ2-3|.
TGTGCCAGCAGCTTAAACGGGGGCACAGATACGCAGTATTTT
CASSLNGGTDTQYF
>.|TRBV9|TRBJ2-7|.
TGTGCCAGCAGCGTAGACCCAAGCTCCTACGAGCAGTACTTC
CASSVDPSSYEQYF
>.|TRBV2|TRBJ2-5|TRBD2
TGTGCCGGGGGACTACGTACAAGGGAGACCCAGTACTTC
CAGGLRTRETQYF
>.|TRBV5-1|TRBJ2-7|.
TGCGCCAGCAGCGTCGGGGAGGGGGGCCCCTACGAGCAGTACTTC
CASSVGEGGPYEQYF
>.|TRBV28|TRBJ2-7|TRBD1
TGTGCCAGCAGTCTACCGGGACAGGGGTCCTACGAGCAGTACTTC
CASSLPGQGSYEQYF
>.|TRBV7-9|TRBJ2-5|TRBD1
TGTTCCAGCAGCCCACAGACAGGGTTAGAGACCCAGTACTTC
CSSSPQTGLETQYF
>.|TRBV13|TRBJ2-5|.
TGTGCCAGCAGCTTAGGTAGTGGTGAGCAGTACTTC
CASSLGSGEQYF
>.|TRBV4-3|TRBJ1-2|.
TGCGCCAGCAGCCCCACCGGGGGGATCGCTGGCTACACCTTC
CASSPTGGIAGYTF
>.|TRBV7-9|TRBJ1-1|TRBD1
TGTTCCAGCAGCCCGGACAGGGGCGGTTGGGACACTGAAGCTTTCTTT
CSSSPDRGGWDTEAFF
>few|TRBV13|TRBJ1-2|.
TGTGCCAGCAGCTTCGGGGGACTCGGGAGAATGGATGGCTACACCTTC
CASSFGGLGRMDGYTF
>once|TRBV25-1|TRBJ2-3|.
TGTGCCAGCAGTGAATGGGGCCCAGGATTCGGCACAGATACGCAGTATTTT
CASSEWGPGFGTDTQYF
>.|TRBV7-9|TRBJ2-3|TRBD2
TGTGCCAGCAGCCACGGACTAGGGGACACAGATACGCAGTATTTT
CASSHGLGDTDTQYF
>once|TRBV6-1|TRBJ1-6|.
TGTGCCAGCAGTGAAGGTAGCAGACTAAATTCACCCCTCCACTTT
CASSEGSRLNSPLHF
>.|TRBV5-1|TRBJ2-2|.
TGCGCCAGCAGCCAACCCACGGGCACCGGGGAGCTGTTTTTT
CASSQPTGTGELFF
>.|TRBV9|TRBJ2-7|.
TGTGCCAGCGGTGCGGGAATCTACGAGCAGTACTTC
CASGAGIYEQYF
>few|TRBV27|TRBJ1-5|.
TGTGCCACCAACATCAATCAGCCCCAGCATTTT
CATNINQPQHF
>.|TRBV7-9|TRBJ1-2|TRBD1
TGTGCCAGCAGCACCCCCGGACAGGGGGGTTACTATGGCTACACCTTC
CASSTPGQGGYYGYTF
>.|TRBV5-1|TRBJ2-2|TRBD1
TGCGCCAGCAGCCCCGGACAGGCCTACACCGGGGAGCTGTTTTTT
CASSPGQAYTGELFF
>few|TRBV7-8|TRBJ2-3|TRBD2
TGTGCCAGCAGCTTACCGCCGGGACTAAGCGGCACAGATACGCAGTATTTT
CASSLPPGLSGTDTQYF
>.|TRBV6-5|TRBJ1-4|TRBD1
TGTGCCAGCAGTTTCACCGGACAGGGGGTTAATGAAAAACTGTTTTTT
CASSFTGQGVNEKLFF
>.|TRBV4-3|TRBJ1-5|.
TGCGCCAGCAGCGAAACTGTGGGGGGGCCCAATCAGCCCCAGCATTTT
CASSETVGGPNQPQHF
>once|TRBV7-6|TRBJ2-7|TRBD2
TGTGCCAGCAGCTTAGATACTAGCGGGGGGCAATCCTACGAGCAGTACTTC
CASSLDTSGGQSYEQYF
>.|TRBV5-1|TRBJ1-6|.
TGCGCCAGCAGCTTGGGTCAGGGGAAGGCACCCCTCCACTTT
CASSLGQGKAPLHF
>once|TRBV6-1|TRBJ1-1|.
TGTGCCAGCAGTGGCCACAAGAACACTGAAGCTTTCTTT
CASSGHKNTEAFF
>.|TRBV7-2|TRBJ2-7|TRBD2
TGTGCCAGCAGCTACCGTGGACTAGCGGGAGGGCCCAAGACCTACGAGCAGTACTTC
CASSYRGLAGGPKTYEQYF